This T cell receptor (beta chain) was sequenced for a study of response to subunit inactivated influenza vaccine. General study results and limits: Authors suggested that a seasonal influenza vaccination recruits few new T cells each time.

TCRdb itself ran the RT-PCR reads through MiXCR, one entry per CDR3 protein. The sample gives 450,000 to 550,000 distinct CDR3 sequences, about 25% of which show up once; 1.5% to 2% is in the top ten. This clonotype was seen only a few times. Its antigen is undetermined. Per the germline V gene, CDR1 is ENHRY and CDR2 is SYGVKD. V lost 5 bases and J 6 bases, leaving 11 bases between the germline ends. This CDR3 region has 13 residues. The chain employs TRBV10-3 and TRBJ2-1, with a tentative D call TRBD1 (5 bases). This sequence originates from a man aged 45-65 years who received an inactivated influenza vaccine. The sequences come from CD4+ T cells sorted from PBMCs, collected roughly 5 days after vaccination. This chain's CDR3 is CAISRGSPNEQFF. In DNA, the CDR3 is TGTGCCATCAGTAGGGGCTCCCCCAATGAGCAGTTCTTC.